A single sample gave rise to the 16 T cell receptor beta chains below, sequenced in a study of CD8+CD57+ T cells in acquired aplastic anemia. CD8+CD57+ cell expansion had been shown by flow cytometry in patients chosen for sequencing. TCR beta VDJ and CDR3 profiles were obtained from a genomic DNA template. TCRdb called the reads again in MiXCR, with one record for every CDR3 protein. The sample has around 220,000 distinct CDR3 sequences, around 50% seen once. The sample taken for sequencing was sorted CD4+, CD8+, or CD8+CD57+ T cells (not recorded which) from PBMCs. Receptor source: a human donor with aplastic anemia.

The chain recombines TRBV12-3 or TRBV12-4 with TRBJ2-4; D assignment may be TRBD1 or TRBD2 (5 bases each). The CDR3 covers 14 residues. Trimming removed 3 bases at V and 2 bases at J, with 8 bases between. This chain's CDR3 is CASSLGVTKNIQYF. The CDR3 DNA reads TGTGCCAGCAGTTTGGGGGTGACCAAAAACATTCAGTACTTC.

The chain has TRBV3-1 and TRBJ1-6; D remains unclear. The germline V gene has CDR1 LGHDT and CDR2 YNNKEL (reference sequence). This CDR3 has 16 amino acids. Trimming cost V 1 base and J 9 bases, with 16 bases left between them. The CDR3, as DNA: TGTGCCAGCAGCCAAGGCTCGGGCCGCAACATTTCACCCCTCCACTTT. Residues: CASSQGSGRNISPLHF. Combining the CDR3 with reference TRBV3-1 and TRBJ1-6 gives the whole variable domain DTAVSQTPKYLVTQMGNDKSIKCEQNLGHDTMYWYKQDSKKFLKIMFSYNNKELIINETVPNRFSPKSPDKAHLNLHINSLELGDSAVYFCASSQGSGRNISPLHFGNGTRLTVT.

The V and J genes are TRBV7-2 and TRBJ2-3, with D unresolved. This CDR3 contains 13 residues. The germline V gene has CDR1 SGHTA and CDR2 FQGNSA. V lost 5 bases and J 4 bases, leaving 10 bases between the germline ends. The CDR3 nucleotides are TGTGCCAGCAGCCTCTTGGAAGCAGATACGCAGTATTTT. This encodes CASSLLEADTQYF.

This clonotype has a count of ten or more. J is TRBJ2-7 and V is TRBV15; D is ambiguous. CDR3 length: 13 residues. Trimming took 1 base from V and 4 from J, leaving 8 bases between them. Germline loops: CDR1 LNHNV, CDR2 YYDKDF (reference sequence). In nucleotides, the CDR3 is TGTGCCACCAGCAGAGGGGCGTTATACGAGCAGTACTTC. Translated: CATSRGALYEQYF.

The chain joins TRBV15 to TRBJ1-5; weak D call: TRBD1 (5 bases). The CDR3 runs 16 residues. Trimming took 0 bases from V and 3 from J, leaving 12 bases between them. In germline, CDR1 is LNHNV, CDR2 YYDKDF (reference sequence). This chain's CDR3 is CATSRDLGRVNQPQHF. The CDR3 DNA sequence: TGTGCCACCAGCAGAGATCTAGGCAGGGTCAATCAGCCCCAGCATTTT. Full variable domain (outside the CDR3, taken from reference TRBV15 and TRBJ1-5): DAMVIQNPRYQVTQFGKPVTLSCSQTLNHNVMYWYQQKSSQAPKLLFHYYDKDFNNEADTPDNFQSRRPNTSFCFLDIRSPGLGDTAMYLCATSRDLGRVNQPQHFGDGTRLSIL.

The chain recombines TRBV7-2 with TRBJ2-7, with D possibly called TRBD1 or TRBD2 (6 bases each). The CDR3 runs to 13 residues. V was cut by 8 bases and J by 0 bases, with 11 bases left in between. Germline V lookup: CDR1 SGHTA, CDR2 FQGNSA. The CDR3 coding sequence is TGTGCCAGCGGGGGGCCAAGCTCCTACGAGCAGTACTTC. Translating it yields CASGGPSSYEQYF.

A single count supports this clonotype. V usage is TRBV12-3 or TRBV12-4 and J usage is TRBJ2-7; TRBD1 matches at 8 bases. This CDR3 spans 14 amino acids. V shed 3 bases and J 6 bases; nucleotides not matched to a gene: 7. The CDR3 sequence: CASSFATGDSEQYF. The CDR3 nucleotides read TGTGCCAGCAGTTTCGCGACAGGGGATAGCGAGCAGTACTTC.

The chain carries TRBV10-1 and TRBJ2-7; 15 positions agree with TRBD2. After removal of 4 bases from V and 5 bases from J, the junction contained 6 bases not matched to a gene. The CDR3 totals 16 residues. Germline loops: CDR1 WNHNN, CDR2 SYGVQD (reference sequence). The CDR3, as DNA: TGCGCCAGCAGTGGAGGACTAGCGGGGGGGATCAACGAGCAGTACTTC. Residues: CASSGGLAGGINEQYF.

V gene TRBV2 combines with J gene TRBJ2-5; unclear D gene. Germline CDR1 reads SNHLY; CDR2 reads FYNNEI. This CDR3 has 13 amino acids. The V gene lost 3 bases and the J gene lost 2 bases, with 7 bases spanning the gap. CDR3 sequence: CASSDLAQETQYF. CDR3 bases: TGTGCCAGCAGTGACCTGGCACAAGAGACCCAGTACTTC.

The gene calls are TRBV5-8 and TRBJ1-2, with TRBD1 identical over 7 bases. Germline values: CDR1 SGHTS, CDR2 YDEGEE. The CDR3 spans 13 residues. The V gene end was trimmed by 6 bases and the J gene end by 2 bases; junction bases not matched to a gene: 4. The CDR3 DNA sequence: TGTGCCAGCATCCTGACAGGGAACTATGGCTACACCTTC. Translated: CASILTGNYGYTF.

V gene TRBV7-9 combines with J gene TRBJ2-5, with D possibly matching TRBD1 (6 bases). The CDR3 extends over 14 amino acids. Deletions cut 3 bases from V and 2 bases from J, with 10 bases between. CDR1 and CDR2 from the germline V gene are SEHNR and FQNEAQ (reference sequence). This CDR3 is CASSFWQGQETQYF. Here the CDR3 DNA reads TGTGCCAGCAGCTTCTGGCAGGGGCAAGAGACCCAGTACTTC.

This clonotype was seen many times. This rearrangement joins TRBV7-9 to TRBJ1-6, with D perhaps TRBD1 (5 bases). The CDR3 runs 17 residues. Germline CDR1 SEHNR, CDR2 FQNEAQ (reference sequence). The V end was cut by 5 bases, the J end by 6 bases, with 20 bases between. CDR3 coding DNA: TGTGCCAGCAGCCCACATACAGGCCAGCTTGGTAATTCACCCCTCCACTTT. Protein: CASSPHTGQLGNSPLHF.

CDR3 sequence reads: CASRYLTGHSTSYGYTF. The CDR3 DNA sequence: TGTGCCAGCAGGTATCTGACAGGACACAGCACGTCCTATGGCTACACCTTC. J is TRBJ1-2 and V is TRBV7-9; TRBD1 is a possible D gene (6 bases). This CDR3 has 17 residues. CDR1 SEHNR and CDR2 FQNEAQ come from the germline V gene (reference sequence). The V end lost 6 bases, the J end lost 4 bases, and 24 bases lay between the germline ends.

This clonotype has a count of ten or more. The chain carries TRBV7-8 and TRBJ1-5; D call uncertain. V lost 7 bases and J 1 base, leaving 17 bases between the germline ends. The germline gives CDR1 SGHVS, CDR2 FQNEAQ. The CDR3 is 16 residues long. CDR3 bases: TGTGCCAGCACTTTGGAGGGATTAAGGAGCAATCAGCCCCAGCATTTT. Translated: CASTLEGLRSNQPQHF.

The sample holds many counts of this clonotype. As DNA, the CDR3 is TGTGCCAGCGGGAACAGGATCAATCAGCCCCAGCATTTT. Residues: CASGNRINQPQHF. The rearrangement joins TRBV2 to TRBJ1-5; tentatively, D is TRBD1 (5 bases). This CDR3 has 13 amino acids. Between the trimmed V and J ends, which lost 8 bases and 3 bases, there was a span of 11 bases. CDR1 and CDR2 from the germline V gene are SNHLY and FYNNEI.

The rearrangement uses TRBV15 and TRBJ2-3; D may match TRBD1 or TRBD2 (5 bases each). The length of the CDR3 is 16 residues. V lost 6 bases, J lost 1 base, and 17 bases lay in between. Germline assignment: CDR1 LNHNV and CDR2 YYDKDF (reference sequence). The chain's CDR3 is CATRDTSGTRTDTQYF. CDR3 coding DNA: TGTGCCACCAGGGATACGTCAGGGACGCGCACAGATACGCAGTATTTT.